This entry is about one TCR beta chain. The antigen is unknown. The CDR3 loop spans 15 amino acids. Unmatched junction bases numbered 4, after V lost 3 bases and J lost 3 bases. Germline CDR1 reads ENHRY; CDR2 reads SYGVKD. The PCR was carried out with 60 Vbeta primers and 13 Jbeta primers. Profiling relied on immunoSEQ multiplex PCR, and the TCRdb table lists in-frame clones only, not all of them. The data hold 130,000 or so clones, with 75% observed a single time. This sample was included in a study of cytomegalovirus exposure and HLA in healthy donors. Study-level results: Analyses of presence/absence relied on an assumption of roughly uniform sequencing depth across donors.

The specimen sequenced was PBMCs. The chain uses TRBV10-3 and TRBJ2-7; 11 bases are shared with TRBD1. This sequence was found in a middle-aged woman in good health and CMV-seropositive. The CDR3 is CAISDPDRGLYEQYF. The CDR3 region has the DNA TGTGCCATCAGTGACCCGGACAGGGGGCTCTACGAGCAGTACTTC.